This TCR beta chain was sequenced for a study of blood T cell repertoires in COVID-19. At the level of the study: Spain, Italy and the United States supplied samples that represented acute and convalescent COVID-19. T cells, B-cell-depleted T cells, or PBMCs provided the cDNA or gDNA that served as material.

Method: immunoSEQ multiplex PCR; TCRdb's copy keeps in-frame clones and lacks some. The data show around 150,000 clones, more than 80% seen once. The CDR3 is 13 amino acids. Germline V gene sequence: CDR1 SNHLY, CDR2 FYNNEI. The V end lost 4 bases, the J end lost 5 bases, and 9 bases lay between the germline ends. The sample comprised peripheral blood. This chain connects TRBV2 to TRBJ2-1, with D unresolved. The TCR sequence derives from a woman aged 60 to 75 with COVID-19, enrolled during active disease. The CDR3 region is CASSVARNNEQFF. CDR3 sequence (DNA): TGTGCCAGCAGTGTAGCCAGAAACAATGAGCAGTTCTTC.